This T cell receptor beta chain stems from a study of blood T cell repertoires in COVID-19 (dated by TCRdb to 2020 to 2022). General notes on the study: Samples from collaborators originated in the United States, Italy and Spain and spanned both the acute and convalescent phases of COVID-19. The material from the prospective study consisted of cDNA or gDNA derived from T cells, B-cell-depleted T cells, or PBMCs. Sample metadata almost always included a de-identified subject ID, COVID-19 status, age in years and sex. Where HLA class I and class II types were available, the types were taken from metadata supplied by the sample provider, not from assay-based typing. The samples were drawn from two sources: the first 160 participants of the ongoing ImmuneRACE study, and fewer than 1,500 subjects contributed by 6 global collaborators. The repertoires were released in a freely available public database intended as a resource for research on the immune response to SARS-CoV-2. The dataset comprised deeply sampled blood TCRbeta repertoires from subjects exposed to, actively infected with, or recovered from COVID-19.

As for this clone: Its binding antigen is unknown. Base qualities are not recorded, but no much larger clone differs from it by a single base.

TCRbeta CDR3 regions were amplified from genomic DNA using the immunoSEQ Assay, a bias-controlled multiplex PCR. The study's own analysis went as follows. Nucleated cell counts per sample were estimated from amplification of reference gene primers within the assay. To quantify the absolute abundance of each unique TCRbeta CDR3 rearrangement, sequence reads were collapsed and filtered. For each sample, productive Simpson clonality was calculated as the square root of Simpson's diversity index over productive rearrangements. The table comes from immuneACCESS by way of TCRdb, which keeps in-frame sequences with V and J called. Part of the clones is missing from these tables; in studies checked, under half for an unresolved V gene and the rest for unknown reasons. The DNA was the basis for D and trimming; V, J and clone size are from that table. This sample lists approximately 230,000 clones; 87% were detected once. The ten largest clones take up roughly 3.1% of the sample.

Paper-wide results and their limitations: How much clinical and demographic metadata was included differed by source and by participant, and the metadata was provided uncurated.

The collaborating institutions used their own protocols to collect whole blood in K2EDTA tubes. For TCRbeta analysis, collaborators shipped samples in one of three forms: frozen whole blood, isolated PBMCs, or DNA extracted from either of those sample types. This sequence originates from a man between 18 and 35 years old with active or convalescent COVID-19. Sequenced material: peripheral blood.

The DNA sequence follows: TGTGCCAGCAGTAAGGGGGTTTTCTACGAGCAGTACTTC. Translation gives CASSKGVFYEQYF. The rearranged chain carries TRBV27 and TRBJ2-7; TRBD1 is a weak D gene call, 6 bases matching. V is pared back by 5 bases and J by 3 bases, with 11 bases lying between the germline termini. For CDR1 and CDR2, the germline V gene (reference sequence) lists MNHEY and SMNVEV. From its cysteine to its phenylalanine, the CDR3 spans 13 amino acids. Just CDR3 DNA is preserved here, 39 bases in frame from base 1.